This T cell receptor beta chain was found in a study of T cell changes during pregnancy in multiple sclerosis. The protocol was immunoSEQ multiplex PCR, while the TCRdb copy is restricted to in-frame clones and leaves out a portion. The sample comprises some 85,000 clones, approximately 92% of which are singletons, and 0.65% to 0.95% rests with the top ten. The TCR was taken from a female donor in good health, enrolled as a control in a pregnancy study. Sequences were derived from peripheral blood, sampled in the second trimester of pregnancy.

CDR3 amino acids: CASSVGGQGYEQYF. The CDR3 DNA follows: TGTGCCAGCAGCGTAGGGGGACAGGGCTACGAGCAGTACTTC. The chain employs TRBV9 and TRBJ2-7; 9 bases line up with TRBD1. This CDR3 has 14 residues. V dropped 0 bases and J dropped 3; count of bases not matched to a gene: 1. Germline V CDR1 and CDR2: SGDLS, YYNGEE.